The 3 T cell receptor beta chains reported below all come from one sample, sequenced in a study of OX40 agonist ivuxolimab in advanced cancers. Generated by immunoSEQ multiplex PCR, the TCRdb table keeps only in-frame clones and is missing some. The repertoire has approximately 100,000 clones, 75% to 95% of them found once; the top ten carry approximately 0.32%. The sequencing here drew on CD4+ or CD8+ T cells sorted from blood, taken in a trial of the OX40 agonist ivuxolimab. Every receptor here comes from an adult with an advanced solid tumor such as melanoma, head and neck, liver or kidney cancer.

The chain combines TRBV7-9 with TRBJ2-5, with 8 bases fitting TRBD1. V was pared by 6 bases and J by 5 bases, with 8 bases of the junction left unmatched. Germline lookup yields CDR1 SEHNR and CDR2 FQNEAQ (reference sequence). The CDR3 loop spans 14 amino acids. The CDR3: CASRKMGQAETQYF. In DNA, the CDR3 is TGTGCCAGCAGGAAAATGGGACAGGCGGAGACCCAGTACTTC.

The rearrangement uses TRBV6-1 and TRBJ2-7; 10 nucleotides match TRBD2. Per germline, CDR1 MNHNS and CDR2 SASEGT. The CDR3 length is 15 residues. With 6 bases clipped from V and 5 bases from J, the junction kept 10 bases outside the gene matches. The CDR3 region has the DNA TGTGCCAGCAGAGGGCCGGGACTAGCGTTTAACGAGCAGTACTTC. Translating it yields CASRGPGLAFNEQYF.

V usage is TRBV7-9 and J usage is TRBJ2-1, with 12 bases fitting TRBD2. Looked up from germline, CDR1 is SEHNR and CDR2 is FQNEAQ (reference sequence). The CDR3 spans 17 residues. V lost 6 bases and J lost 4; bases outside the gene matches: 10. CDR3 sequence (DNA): TGTGCCAGCAGTATGACTAGCGGGAGAAAGGCATACAATGAGCAGTTCTTC. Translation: CASSMTSGRKAYNEQFF.